A single sample gave rise to the 8 T cell receptor beta chains below, sequenced in a study of T cells after yellow fever vaccination. MiXCR was run by TCRdb on the 5' RACE reads, yielding one entry per CDR3 protein. The sample consists of nearly 550,000 distinct CDR3 sequences, 15% to 20% of them appearing once. Sequencing used PBMCs, obtained 15 days after the yellow fever booster vaccination. These receptors all come from a man aged 25-45 years who received the YFV17D yellow fever vaccine.

This clonotype was seen only a few times. The chain recombines TRBV5-1 with TRBJ2-2; tentatively, D is TRBD1 or TRBD2 (5 bases each). The ends were cut back, 6 bases at V and 3 bases at J, with 9 bases in the middle. Germline assignment: CDR1 SGHRS and CDR2 YFSETQ. CDR3 length: 13 residues. The CDR3 coding sequence is TGCGCCAGCAACGGGGCGGACACCGGGGAGCTGTTTTTT. It is translated as CASNGADTGELFF.

This clonotype was seen only a few times. The V and J genes are TRBV5-6 and TRBJ2-1; unclear D gene. Trimming stripped 1 base from V and 13 bases from J, with 18 bases between. Germline CDR1 SGHDT, CDR2 YYEEEE. The CDR3 contains 14 residues. The CDR3, as DNA: TGTGCCAGCAGCTTGCGAGCAGCCGAAAAAAGTCAGTTCTTC. This sequence encodes CASSLRAAEKSQFF. The full variable domain, completed using reference TRBV5-6 and TRBJ2-1, is DAGVTQSPTHLIKTRGQQVTLRCSPKSGHDTVSWYQQALGQGPQFIFQYYEEEERQRGNFPDRFSGHQFPNYSSELNVNALLLGDSALYLCASSLRAAEKSQFFGPGTRLTVL.

This clonotype was seen a handful of times. The V and J genes are TRBV7-7 and TRBJ2-5, with 7 bases identical to TRBD2. The trim removed 3 bases at V and 8 bases at J, leaving 9 bases unmatched. The CDR3 runs to 14 residues. Germline CDR1 SSHAT, CDR2 FNYEAQ (reference sequence). CDR3 protein: CASSLGGSFTTQYF. The CDR3 DNA reads as TGTGCCAGCAGCTTGGGCGGGAGTTTTACTACCCAGTACTTC.

This chain uses TRBV29-1 with TRBJ2-7, with D possibly TRBD2 on 6 matching bases. V dropped 6 bases and J dropped 3 bases, with 15 bases sitting between them. The CDR3 length is 13 residues. Germline CDR1 and CDR2: SQVTM and ANQGSEA. CDR3 amino acids: CSVLGGPNYEQYF. The CDR3 nucleotides are TGCAGCGTCCTAGGAGGGCCGAACTACGAGCAGTACTTC.

The chain combines TRBV5-6 with TRBJ2-1, with 9 bases identical to TRBD1. Germline trimming cut 4 bases from V and 7 bases from J; bases unmatched to any gene: 9. CDR1 is SGHDT, CDR2 YYEEEE, per germline. The CDR3 is 15 amino acids. The DNA of the CDR3 is TGTGCCAGCAGCATCCGGGACAGGGCTTCGAATGAGCAGTTCTTC. This sequence encodes CASSIRDRASNEQFF.

The CDR3 coding sequence is TGTGCCAGCAGCCAAGAGGGACTAACGGATACGCAGTATTTT. Amino acids: CASSQEGLTDTQYF. This chain uses TRBV3-1 with TRBJ2-3; 7 bases are shared with TRBD2. The CDR3 is 14 amino acids. V was pared by 0 bases and J by 6 bases, with 3 bases of the junction left unmatched. CDR1 LGHDT and CDR2 YNNKEL come from the germline V gene (reference sequence).

The J gene is TRBJ2-7, the V gene TRBV19, with a possible D match to TRBD1 (6 bases). Trimming cost V 6 bases and J 6 bases, with 15 bases left between them. Germline-derived CDR1 and CDR2 are LNHDA and SQIVND (reference sequence). The CDR3 loop spans 13 amino acids. CDR3 nucleotide sequence: TGTGCCAGTAGCCCAAACAGGGCCGTCGAGCAGTACTTC. Encoded protein: CASSPNRAVEQYF.

V gene TRBV25-1 combines with J gene TRBJ2-4; tentatively, D is TRBD2 (6 bases). Germline CDR1 reads MGHDK; CDR2 reads SYGVNS. V lost 7 bases, J lost 0 bases, and 19 bases lay in between. The CDR3 loop spans 17 amino acids. CDR3 nucleotides: TGTGCCAGCAAAGGGGCAGGCGGGGTACTAGCCAAAAACATTCAGTACTTC. Its protein product is CASKGAGGVLAKNIQYF.